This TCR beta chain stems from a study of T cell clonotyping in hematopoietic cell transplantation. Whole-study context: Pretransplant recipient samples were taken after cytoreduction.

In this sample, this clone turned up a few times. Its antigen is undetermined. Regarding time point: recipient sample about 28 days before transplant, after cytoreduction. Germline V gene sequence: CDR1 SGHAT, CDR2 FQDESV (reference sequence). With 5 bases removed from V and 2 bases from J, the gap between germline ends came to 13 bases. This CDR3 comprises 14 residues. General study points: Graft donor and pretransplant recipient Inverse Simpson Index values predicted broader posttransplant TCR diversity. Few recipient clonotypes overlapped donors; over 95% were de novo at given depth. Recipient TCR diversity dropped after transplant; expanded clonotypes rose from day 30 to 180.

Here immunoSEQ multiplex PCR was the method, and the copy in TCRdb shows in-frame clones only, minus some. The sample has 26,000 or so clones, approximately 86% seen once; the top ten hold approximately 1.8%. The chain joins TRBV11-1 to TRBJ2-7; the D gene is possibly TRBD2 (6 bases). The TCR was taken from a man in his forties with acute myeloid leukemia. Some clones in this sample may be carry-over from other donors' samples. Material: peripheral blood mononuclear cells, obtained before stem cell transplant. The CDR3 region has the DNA TGTGCCAGCAGCACTCGTAGCGGTCCCTACGAGCAGTACTTC. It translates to CASSTRSGPYEQYF.